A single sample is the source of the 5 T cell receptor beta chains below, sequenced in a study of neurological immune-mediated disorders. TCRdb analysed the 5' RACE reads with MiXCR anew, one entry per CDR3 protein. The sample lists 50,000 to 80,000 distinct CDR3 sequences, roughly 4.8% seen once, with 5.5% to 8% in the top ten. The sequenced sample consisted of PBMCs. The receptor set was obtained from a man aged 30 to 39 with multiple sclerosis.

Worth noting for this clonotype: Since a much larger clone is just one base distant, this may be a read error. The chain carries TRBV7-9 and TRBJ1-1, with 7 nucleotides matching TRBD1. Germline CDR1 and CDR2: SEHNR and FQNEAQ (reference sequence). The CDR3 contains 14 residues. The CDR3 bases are TGTGTCAGCAGCATTCACGACAGGGACGGTGAAGCTTTCTTT. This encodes CVSSIHDRDGEAFF.

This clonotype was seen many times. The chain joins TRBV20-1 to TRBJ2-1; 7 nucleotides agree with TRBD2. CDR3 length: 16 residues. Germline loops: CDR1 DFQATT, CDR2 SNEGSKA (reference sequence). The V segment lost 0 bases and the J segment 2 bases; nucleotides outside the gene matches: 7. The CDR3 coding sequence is TGCAGTGCTAGAGATGGGGCGGGGGTGGCCTACAATGAGCAGTTCTTC. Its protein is CSARDGAGVAYNEQFF.

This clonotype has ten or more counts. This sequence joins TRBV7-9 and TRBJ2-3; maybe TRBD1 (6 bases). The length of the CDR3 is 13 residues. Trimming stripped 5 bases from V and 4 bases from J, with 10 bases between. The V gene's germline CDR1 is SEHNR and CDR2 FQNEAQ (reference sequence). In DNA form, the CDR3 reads TGTGCCAGCAGCCCCAGGGGTCCAGATACGCAGTATTTT. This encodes CASSPRGPDTQYF.

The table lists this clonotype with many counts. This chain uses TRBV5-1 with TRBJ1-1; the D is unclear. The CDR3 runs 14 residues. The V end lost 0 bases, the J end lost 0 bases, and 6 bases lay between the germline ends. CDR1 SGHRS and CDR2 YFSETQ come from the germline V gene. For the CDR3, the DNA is TGCGCCAGCAGCTTGGTCCCGGTGAACACTGAAGCTTTCTTT. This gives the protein CASSLVPVNTEAFF.

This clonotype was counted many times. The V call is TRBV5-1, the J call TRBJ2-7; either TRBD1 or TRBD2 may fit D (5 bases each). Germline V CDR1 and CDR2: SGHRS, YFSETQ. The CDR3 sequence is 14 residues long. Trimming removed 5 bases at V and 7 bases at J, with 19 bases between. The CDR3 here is CASRPGTAEGEQYV. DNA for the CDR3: TGCGCCAGCAGACCAGGCACTGCTGAGGGGGAGCAGTACGTC.